This T cell receptor beta chain was found in a study of control samples from healthy donors and cancer patients. Using immunoSEQ multiplex PCR, the repertoire was profiled, and TCRdb retains in-frame clones only, with some absent. Of about 49,000 clones listed, 65% to 90% were seen once; the top ten hold about 2.8%. This CDR3 comprises 14 residues. Looked up from germline, CDR1 is SGDLS and CDR2 is YYNGEE. With 0 bases removed from V and 5 bases from J, the gap between germline ends came to 8 bases. This clone has just a few counts. The TCR was taken from a woman aged 45 to 65 with lung cancer. The sample comprised PBMCs. The chain uses TRBV9 and TRBJ2-2; D remains ambiguous. In DNA form, the CDR3 reads TGTGCCAGCAGCGTAGGACCCCTAACCGGGGAGCTGTTTTTT. Its protein product is CASSVGPLTGELFF.